The 22 T cell receptor beta chains given below trace back to one sample, sequenced in a study of Graves' ophthalmopathy and Graves' hyperthyroidism. Investigators amplified TCR beta CDR3 regions from RNA transcripts. First-round RT-PCR employed HTBI primers, with a second-round multiplex PCR after it. TCRdb independently ran MiXCR on the multiplex PCR reads; one entry per CDR3 protein. The table includes some 750,000 distinct CDR3 sequences, about 44% detected once. Sequencing input: peripheral blood. The receptors were gathered from an adult man with Graves' ophthalmopathy.

The V call is TRBV15, the J call TRBJ1-2, with 10 bases matching TRBD1. The CDR3 length is 16 residues. Germline V gives CDR1 LNHNV, CDR2 YYDKDF (reference sequence). Trimming cost V 3 bases and J 4 bases; bases outside gene matches: 8. The CDR3: CATSSYTRTGGYGYTF. Here the CDR3 DNA reads TGTGCCACCAGCAGTTACACACGGACAGGGGGCTATGGCTACACCTTC.

This clonotype is a singleton in its sample. The CDR3 DNA follows: TGTGCCAGCAGCCCGCTCAGAGCTAGCGGACTACAAGAGACCCAGTACTTC. Its translation: CASSPLRASGLQETQYF. V and J are TRBV12-3 or TRBV12-4 and TRBJ2-5; 7 positions agree with TRBD2. Losses at the gene ends were 6 bases for V and 2 bases for J; bases not matched to a gene: 15. The CDR3 length is 17 residues.

This clonotype occurred a few times. The chain employs TRBV9 and TRBJ1-6; no reliable D call. The CDR3 sequence is 12 residues long. The germline V gene has CDR1 SGDLS and CDR2 YYNGEE. Trimming took off 5 bases at V and 16 bases at J, with 16 bases between the two ends. The CDR3 DNA reads as TGTGCCAGCAGTTTGACCGGACGATCACTCCACTTT. Translated: CASSLTGRSLHF.

This clonotype was detected a few times. J is TRBJ1-4 and V is TRBV7-2; the match to TRBD1 covers 8 bases. Germline CDR1 is SGHTA and CDR2 is FQGNSA. V dropped 3 bases and J dropped 6; count of bases not matched to a gene: 3. This CDR3 region has 14 residues. CDR3 nucleotide sequence: TGTGCCAGCAGCTTTGACAGGGGTGATGAAAAACTGTTTTTT. It codes for CASSFDRGDEKLFF.

This rearrangement joins TRBV2 to TRBJ2-7; 11 bases fit TRBD1. V shed 9 bases and J 5 bases; nucleotides not matched to a gene: 6. This CDR3 contains 13 residues. Germline CDR1 SNHLY, CDR2 FYNNEI. CDR3 coding DNA: TGTGCCAGTCGGGACAGGGGGGCCGACGAGCAGTACTTC. Amino acid sequence: CASRDRGADEQYF.

This clonotype was observed many times. V gene TRBV10-1 combines with J gene TRBJ1-1; the D is unclear. CDR1 WNHNN and CDR2 SYGVQD come from the germline V gene (reference sequence). The CDR3 has 15 residues. The germline V and J ends were trimmed by 3 bases and 1 base, with 12 bases remaining between them. CDR3 nucleotides: TGCGCCAGCAGTGAAGGGTTTTCGACGAACACTGAAGCTTTCTTT. This codes for CASSEGFSTNTEAFF.

This clonotype was detected a few times. The chain links TRBV10-3 to TRBJ2-6, with TRBD1 matching over 9 bases. J gave up 0 bases and V 10 bases, and 7 bases lay outside the gene matches. The germline CDR1 and CDR2 sequences are ENHRY and SYGVKD. This CDR3 contains 16 residues. The CDR3 is CARPGQGSSGANVLTF. The CDR3 bases are TGTGCCAGGCCGGGACAGGGCAGCTCTGGGGCCAACGTCCTGACTTTC.

This clonotype was counted a few times. The chain is built from TRBV5-6 and TRBJ1-2; D is ambiguous. Germline lookup yields CDR1 SGHDT and CDR2 YYEEEE. The ends were cut back, 4 bases at V and 3 bases at J, with 10 bases in the middle. This CDR3 comprises 13 residues. The CDR3, as DNA: TGTGCCAGCAGCCCCGGATTCGACTATGGCTACACCTTC. Its translation: CASSPGFDYGYTF.

This clonotype has ten or more counts. The CDR3 loop reads CASSQAGGYGYTF. As DNA, the CDR3 is TGTGCCAGCAGCCAAGCAGGGGGCTATGGCTACACCTTC. J is TRBJ1-2 and V is TRBV14, with TRBD1 identical over 7 bases. The V and J ends lost 1 base and 4 bases, in that order; junction bases with no gene match: 0. CDR1 is SGHDN, CDR2 FVKESK, per germline. This CDR3 region has 13 residues.

A remark on this clonotype: A read error may be the cause here, since a much bigger clone is one base away. V and J are TRBV12-3 or TRBV12-4 and TRBJ2-5, with no clear D. The V gene lost 7 bases and the J gene lost 0 bases, with 9 bases spanning the gap. This CDR3 has 13 residues. The CDR3 here is CASTYSDQETQYF. The CDR3 DNA reads TGTGCCAGCACCTATTCGGACCAAGAGACCCAGTACTTC.

This clonotype was seen a few times. V gene TRBV6-5 combines with J gene TRBJ1-2; D is unresolved. V lost 6 bases and J 1 base, leaving 6 bases between the germline ends. CDR1 and CDR2 from the germline V gene are MNHEY and SVGAGI. The CDR3 totals 12 residues. DNA for the CDR3: TGTGCCAGCAGCTCACATAACTATGGCTACACCTTC. It codes for CASSSHNYGYTF.

This clonotype was seen repeatedly, ten times or more. The CDR3 loop is CASSAGTVSYEQYF. The CDR3 DNA is TGTGCCAGCAGTGCAGGGACGGTTTCCTACGAGCAGTACTTC. This chain links TRBV25-1 with TRBJ2-7, with D perhaps matching TRBD1 or TRBD2 (5 bases each). The CDR3 has 14 residues. Germline CDR1 is MGHDK and CDR2 is SYGVNS. Trimming removed 4 bases at V and 1 base at J, with 11 bases between.

This clonotype was counted once. The chain carries TRBV6-6 and TRBJ1-1; TRBD1 aligns across 7 bases. CDR3 length: 13 residues. CDR1 and CDR2 from the germline V gene are MNHNY and SVGAGI (reference sequence). Unmatched junction bases numbered 5, after V lost 0 bases and J lost 10 bases. CDR3 amino acids: CASSYSRDSRAFF. The CDR3 nucleotides are TGTGCCAGCAGTTACTCGAGGGACAGTAGAGCTTTCTTT.

On this clonotype itself: This CDR3 fails to terminate in the conserved phenylalanine or tryptophan, so it likely reflects a read error. This chain uses TRBV20-1 with TRBJ1-1, with TRBD1 identical over 7 bases. With V trimmed by 2 bases and J by 2 bases, 5 bases remained unmatched. Germline loops: CDR1 DFQATT, CDR2 SNEGSKA (reference sequence). The CDR3 is 14 amino acids. The CDR3 is CSARPTGANTEAFL. The CDR3 coding sequence is TGCAGTGCTAGACCTACAGGGGCTAACACTGAAGCTTTCCTT.

This clonotype was observed a single time. This sequence joins TRBV20-1 and TRBJ2-7; the D gene is possibly TRBD1 (6 bases). Germline V gives CDR1 DFQATT, CDR2 SNEGSKA (reference sequence). The ends were cut back, 3 bases at V and 5 bases at J, with 14 bases in the middle. CDR3 length: 13 amino acids. The CDR3 coding sequence is TGCAGTGCTAGCGGACAGTTCATCCACGAGCAGTACTTC. Amino acid sequence: CSASGQFIHEQYF.

As to this clonotype: This may arise from a read error, as a much more abundant clone is one base away. The chain carries TRBV12-3 or TRBV12-4 and TRBJ2-7; D may be TRBD2 (5 bases). V gave up 8 bases and J gave up 4 bases, with 12 bases separating them. CDR3 length equals 12 residues. CDR3 region: CASGHGLYEQYF. DNA of the CDR3: TGTGCCAGCGGCCATGGACTGTACGAGCAGTACTTC.

This clonotype was found many times. The chain employs TRBV12-3 or TRBV12-4 and TRBJ1-1, with D perhaps matching TRBD1 (5 bases). Trimming took 4 bases from V and 5 from J, leaving 14 bases between them. This CDR3 spans 14 amino acids. CDR3 protein: CASSSQGTGTEAFF. The CDR3 nucleotides read TGTGCCAGCAGTTCGCAGGGCACGGGGACTGAAGCTTTCTTT.

This clonotype was seen more than once but under ten times. V is TRBV11-2 and J is TRBJ1-2; 7 bases map to TRBD1. Germline V gene lookup returns CDR1 SGHAT and CDR2 FQNNGV. The J segment lost 6 bases and the V segment lost 6 bases, leaving 7 bases of the junction unmatched. This CDR3 comprises 13 residues. CDR3 region: CASRRTGADGYTF. CDR3 sequence (DNA): TGTGCCAGCAGACGTACAGGGGCTGATGGCTACACCTTC.

CDR3 region: CASSLKVTYEQYF. The CDR3 DNA reads TGTGCCAGCAGTTTAAAGGTTACCTACGAGCAGTACTTC. The chain joins TRBV2 to TRBJ2-7; unclear D gene. The V gene lost 5 bases and the J gene lost 2 bases, with 10 bases spanning the gap. This CDR3 has 13 amino acids. Germline CDR1 is SNHLY and CDR2 is FYNNEI.

This clonotype occurred a few times. The chain carries TRBV29-1 and TRBJ2-3; unclear D gene. V lost 4 bases, J lost 3 bases, and 5 bases lay in between. Germline V gene sequence: CDR1 SQVTM, CDR2 ANQGSEA. The CDR3 loop spans 11 amino acids. The DNA of the CDR3 is TGCAGCGTTGGAGCTACAGATACGCAGTATTTT. This encodes CSVGATDTQYF.

The sample holds many counts of this clonotype. V and J are TRBV11-2 and TRBJ2-7; 7 bases map to TRBD1. J gave up 5 bases and V 1 base, and 8 bases lay outside the gene matches. CDR3 length: 15 amino acids. Germline CDR1 is SGHAT and CDR2 is FQNNGV. CDR3 residues: CASSLVRTGGHEQYF. The CDR3 DNA is TGTGCCAGCAGCTTAGTGCGGACAGGTGGCCACGAGCAGTACTTC. Together with reference TRBV11-2 and TRBJ2-7, the CDR3 gives the full variable domain: EAGVAQSPRYKIIEKRQSVAFWCNPISGHATLYWYQQILGQGPKLLIQFQNNGVVDDSQLPKDRFSAERLKGVDSTLKIQPAKLEDSAVYLCASSLVRTGGHEQYFGPGTRLTVT.

Only a few counts were recorded for this clonotype. The rearrangement joins TRBV9 to TRBJ1-4; D is uncertain. The CDR3 covers 13 residues. The germline CDR1 and CDR2 sequences are SGDLS and YYNGEE. V dropped 2 bases and J dropped 3 bases, with 5 bases sitting between them. The CDR3 protein is CASSVRSNEKLFF. For the CDR3, the DNA is TGTGCCAGCAGCGTGCGGTCTAATGAAAAACTGTTTTTT.